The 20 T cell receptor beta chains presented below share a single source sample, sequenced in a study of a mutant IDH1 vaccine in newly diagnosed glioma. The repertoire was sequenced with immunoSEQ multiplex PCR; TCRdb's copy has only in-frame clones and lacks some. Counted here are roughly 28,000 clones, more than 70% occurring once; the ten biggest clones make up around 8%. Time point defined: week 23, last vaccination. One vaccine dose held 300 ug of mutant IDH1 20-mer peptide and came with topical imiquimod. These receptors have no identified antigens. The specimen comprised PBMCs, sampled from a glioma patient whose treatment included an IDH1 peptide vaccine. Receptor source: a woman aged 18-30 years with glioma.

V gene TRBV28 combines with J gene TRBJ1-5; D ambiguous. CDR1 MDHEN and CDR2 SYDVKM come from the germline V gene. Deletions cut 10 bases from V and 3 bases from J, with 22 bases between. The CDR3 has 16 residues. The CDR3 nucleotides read TGTGCCACCTGGAGATCGACCGGTCTCGACAATCAGCCCCAGCATTTT. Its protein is CATWRSTGLDNQPQHF.

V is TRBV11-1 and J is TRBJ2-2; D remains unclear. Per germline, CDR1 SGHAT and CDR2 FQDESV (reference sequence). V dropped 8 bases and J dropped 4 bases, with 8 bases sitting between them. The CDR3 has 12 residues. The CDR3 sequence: CASSKGTGELFF. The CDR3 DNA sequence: TGTGCCAGCTCCAAAGGCACCGGGGAGCTGTTTTTT.

CDR3 sequence reads: CASSITGAYGYTF. Written as DNA, the CDR3 is TGTGCCAGTAGTATTACAGGGGCCTATGGCTACACCTTC. The chain recombines TRBV19 with TRBJ1-2; TRBD1 agrees at 7 bases. V lost 3 bases, J lost 4 bases, and 2 bases stayed unmatched. CDR3 length equals 13 residues. Germline CDR1 and CDR2: LNHDA and SQIVND (reference sequence).

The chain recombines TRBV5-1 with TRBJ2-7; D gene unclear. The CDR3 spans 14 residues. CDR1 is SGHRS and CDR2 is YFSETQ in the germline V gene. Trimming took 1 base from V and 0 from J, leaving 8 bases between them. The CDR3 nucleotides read TGCGCCAGCAGCTTGCGTGGGATCTCCTACGAGCAGTACTTC. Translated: CASSLRGISYEQYF.

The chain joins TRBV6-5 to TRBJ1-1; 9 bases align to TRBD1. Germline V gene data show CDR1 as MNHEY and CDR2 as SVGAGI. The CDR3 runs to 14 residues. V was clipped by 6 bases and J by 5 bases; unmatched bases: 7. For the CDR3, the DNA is TGTGCCAGCAGGCGGGACAGGGAAGGGACTGAAGCTTTCTTT. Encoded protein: CASRRDREGTEAFF.

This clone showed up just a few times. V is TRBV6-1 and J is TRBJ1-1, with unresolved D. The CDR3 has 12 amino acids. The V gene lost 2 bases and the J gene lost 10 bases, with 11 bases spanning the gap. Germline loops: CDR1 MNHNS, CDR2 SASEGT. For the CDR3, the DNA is TGTGCCAGCAGTGAACCGGGTCGGGCAGCTTTCTTT. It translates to CASSEPGRAAFF.

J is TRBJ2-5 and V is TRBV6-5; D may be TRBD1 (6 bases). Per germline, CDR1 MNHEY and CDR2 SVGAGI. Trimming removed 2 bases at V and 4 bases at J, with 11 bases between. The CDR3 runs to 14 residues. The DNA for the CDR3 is TGTGCCAGCAGTTACGGGGGCGTGGGAGAGACCCAGTACTTC. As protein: CASSYGGVGETQYF.

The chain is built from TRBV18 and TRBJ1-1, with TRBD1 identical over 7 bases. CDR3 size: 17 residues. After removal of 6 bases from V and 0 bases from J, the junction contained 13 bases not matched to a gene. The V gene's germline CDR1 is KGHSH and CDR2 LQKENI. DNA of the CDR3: TGTGCCAGCTCGGGTTTAGGGGGCGCCGAGATGAACACTGAAGCTTTCTTT. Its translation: CASSGLGGAEMNTEAFF. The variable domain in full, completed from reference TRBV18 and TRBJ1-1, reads NAGVMQNPRHLVRRRGQEARLRCSPMKGHSHVYWYRQLPEEGLKFMVYLQKENIIDESGMPKERFSAEFPKEGPSILRIQQVVRGDSAAYFCASSGLGGAEMNTEAFFGQGTRLTVV.

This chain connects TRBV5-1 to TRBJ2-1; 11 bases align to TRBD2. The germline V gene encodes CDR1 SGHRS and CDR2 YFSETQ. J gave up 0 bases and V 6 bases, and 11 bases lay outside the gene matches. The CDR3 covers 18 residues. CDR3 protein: CASNPGTSGSSSYNEQFF. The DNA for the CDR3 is TGCGCCAGCAACCCCGGGACTAGCGGTTCCAGCTCCTACAATGAGCAGTTCTTC. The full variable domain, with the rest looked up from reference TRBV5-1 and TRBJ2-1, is KAGVTQTPRYLIKTRGQQVTLSCSPISGHRSVSWYQQTPGQGLQFLFEYFSETQRNKGNFPGRFSGRQFSNSRSEMNVSTLELGDSALYLCASNPGTSGSSSYNEQFFGPGTRLTVL.

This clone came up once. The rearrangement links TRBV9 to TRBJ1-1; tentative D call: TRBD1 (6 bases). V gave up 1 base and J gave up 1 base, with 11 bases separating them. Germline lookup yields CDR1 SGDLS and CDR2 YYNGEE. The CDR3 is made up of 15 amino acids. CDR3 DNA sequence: TGTGCCAGCAGCGTATTCCCGGGACAGAACACTGAAGCTTTCTTT. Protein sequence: CASSVFPGQNTEAFF.

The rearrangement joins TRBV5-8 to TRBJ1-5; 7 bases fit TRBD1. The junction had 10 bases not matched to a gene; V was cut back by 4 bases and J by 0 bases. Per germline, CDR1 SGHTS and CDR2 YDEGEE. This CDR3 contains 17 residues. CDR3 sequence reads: CASSAGTESYSNQPQHF. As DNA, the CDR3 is TGTGCCAGCAGCGCCGGGACAGAAAGTTATAGCAATCAGCCCCAGCATTTT.

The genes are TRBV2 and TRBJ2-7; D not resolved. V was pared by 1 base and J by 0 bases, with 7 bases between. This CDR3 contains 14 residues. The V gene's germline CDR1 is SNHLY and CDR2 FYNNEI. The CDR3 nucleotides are TGTGCCAGCAGTGAAGGCCGAGACTCCTACGAGCAGTACTTC. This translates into CASSEGRDSYEQYF.

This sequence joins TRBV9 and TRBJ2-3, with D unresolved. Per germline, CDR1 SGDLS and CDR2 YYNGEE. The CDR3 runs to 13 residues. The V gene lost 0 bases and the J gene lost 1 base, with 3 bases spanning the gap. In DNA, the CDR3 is TGTGCCAGCAGCGTAGTGGGCACAGATACGCAGTATTTT. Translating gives CASSVVGTDTQYF.

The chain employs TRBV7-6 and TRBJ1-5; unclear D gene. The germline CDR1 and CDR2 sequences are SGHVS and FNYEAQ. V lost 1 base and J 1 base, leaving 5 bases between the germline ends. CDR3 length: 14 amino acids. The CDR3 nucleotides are TGTGCCAGCAGCTTAGGTGTCAGCAATCAGCCCCAGCATTTT. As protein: CASSLGVSNQPQHF.

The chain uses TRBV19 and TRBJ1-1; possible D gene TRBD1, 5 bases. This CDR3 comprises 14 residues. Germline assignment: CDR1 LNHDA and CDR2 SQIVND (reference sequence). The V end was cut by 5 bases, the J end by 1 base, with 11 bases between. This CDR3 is CASSQATANTEAFF. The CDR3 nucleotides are TGTGCCAGTAGTCAGGCGACAGCGAACACTGAAGCTTTCTTT.

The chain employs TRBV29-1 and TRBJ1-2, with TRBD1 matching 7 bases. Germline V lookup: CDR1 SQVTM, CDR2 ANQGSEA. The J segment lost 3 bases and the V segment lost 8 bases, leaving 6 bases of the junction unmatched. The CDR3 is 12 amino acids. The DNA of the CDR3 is TGCAGCTCCGTAGGACAGGACTATGGCTACACCTTC. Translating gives CSSVGQDYGYTF.

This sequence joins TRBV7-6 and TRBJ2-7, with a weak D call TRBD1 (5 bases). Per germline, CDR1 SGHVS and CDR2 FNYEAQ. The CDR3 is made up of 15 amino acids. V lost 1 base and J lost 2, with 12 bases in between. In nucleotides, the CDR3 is TGTGCCAGCAGCTTAGAAGGGGTACCTACCTACGAGCAGTACTTC. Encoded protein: CASSLEGVPTYEQYF.

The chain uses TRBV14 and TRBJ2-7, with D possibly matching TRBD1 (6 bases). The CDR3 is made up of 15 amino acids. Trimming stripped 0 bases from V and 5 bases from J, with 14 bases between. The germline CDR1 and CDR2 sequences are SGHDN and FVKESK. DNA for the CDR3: TGTGCCAGCAGCCAAGATGTCCTGGGGGCGGACGAGCAGTACTTC. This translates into CASSQDVLGADEQYF. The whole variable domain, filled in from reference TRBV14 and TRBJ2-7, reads EAGVTQFPSHSVIEKGQTVTLRCDPISGHDNLYWYRRVMGKEIKFLLHFVKESKQDESGMPNNRFLAERTGGTYSTLKVQPAELEDSGVYFCASSQDVLGADEQYFGPGTRLTVT.

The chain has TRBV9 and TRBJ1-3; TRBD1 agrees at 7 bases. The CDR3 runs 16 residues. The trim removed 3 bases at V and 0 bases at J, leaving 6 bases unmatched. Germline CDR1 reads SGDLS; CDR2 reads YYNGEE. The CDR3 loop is CASSARQGSSGNTIYF. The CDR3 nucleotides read TGTGCCAGCAGCGCCCGACAGGGCTCCTCTGGAAACACCATATATTTT.

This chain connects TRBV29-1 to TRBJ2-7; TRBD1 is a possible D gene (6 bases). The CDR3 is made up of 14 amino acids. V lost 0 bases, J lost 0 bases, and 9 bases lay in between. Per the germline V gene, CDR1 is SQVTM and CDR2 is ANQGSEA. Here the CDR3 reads CSVEDLRGSYEQYF. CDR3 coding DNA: TGCAGCGTTGAAGATCTCAGGGGCTCCTACGAGCAGTACTTC.